The 23 T cell receptor beta chains in this list originate from one sample, sequenced in a study of cytomegalovirus exposure and HLA in healthy donors. Sequenced by immunoSEQ multiplex PCR; TCRdb stores in-frame clones only, minus some. The data show about 65,000 clones, 92% seen once. The sequencing input was PBMCs. These TCRs come from a woman aged 18-30 years in good health and CMV-seronegative.

The V and J genes are TRBV4-1 and TRBJ2-7; 7 nucleotides align to TRBD1. Trimming removed 5 bases from V and 0 bases from J; junction bases left unmatched: 7. This CDR3 is built from 15 residues. CDR1 is MGHRA and CDR2 is YSYEKL in the germline V gene. For the CDR3, the DNA is TGCGCCAGCAGCGGACAAGGGGGCCGCTCCTACGAGCAGTACTTC. Translated: CASSGQGGRSYEQYF.

The chain combines TRBV6-5 with TRBJ2-3, with 11 bases fitting TRBD2. Trimming removed 3 bases from V and 3 bases from J; junction bases left unmatched: 2. The CDR3 runs 15 residues. From germline, CDR1 is MNHEY and CDR2 SVGAGI. The CDR3 region has the DNA TGTGCCAGCAGTTATGCTAGCGGGGGGACAGATACGCAGTATTTT. This sequence encodes CASSYASGGTDTQYF.

This chain joins TRBV27 and TRBJ2-5; the match to TRBD1 covers 8 bases. V shed 2 bases, J shed 4 bases, and the junction held 6 bases outside the gene matches. Germline V gene lookup returns CDR1 MNHEY and CDR2 SMNVEV (reference sequence). The CDR3 covers 15 residues. The CDR3 loop is CASSLNSGGPETQYF. The CDR3 nucleotides are TGTGCCAGCAGTTTAAACTCAGGGGGCCCAGAGACCCAGTACTTC.

The rearrangement links TRBV5-1 to TRBJ2-5, with 12 bases aligning to TRBD1. This CDR3 has 17 residues. Germline loops: CDR1 SGHRS, CDR2 YFSETQ. J lost 6 bases, V lost 0 bases, and 9 bases had no gene match. In nucleotides, the CDR3 is TGCGCCAGCAGCTTGGGTTGGGGACAGGGGGCAACAAAGACCCAGTACTTC. Its translation is CASSLGWGQGATKTQYF.

The CDR3, as DNA: TGTGCCAGCAGACTTAACCCCCTGGACTATGGCTACACCTTC. Translated, it gives CASRLNPLDYGYTF. This sequence joins TRBV11-2 and TRBJ1-2, with D hard to call. Trimming removed 6 bases from V and 3 bases from J, with 14 bases in between. The CDR3 consists of 14 residues. The germline CDR1 and CDR2 sequences are SGHAT and FQNNGV.

The chain recombines TRBV6-1 with TRBJ2-2; TRBD2 aligns across 9 bases. Germline V gene data show CDR1 as MNHNS and CDR2 as SASEGT. V lost 9 bases to trimming and J lost 3 bases; unmatched junction nucleotides: 5. The CDR3 is made up of 14 amino acids. The DNA for the CDR3 is TGTGCCAGTGCAGTAGCGGGGGACACCGGGGAGCTGTTTTTT. Protein product: CASAVAGDTGELFF.

The J gene is TRBJ2-3, the V gene TRBV9; D not certain. From germline, CDR1 is SGDLS and CDR2 YYNGEE. The CDR3 covers 13 residues. The V end lost 4 bases, the J end lost 9 bases, and 15 bases lay between the germline ends. The CDR3 protein is CASSLSSSKTQYF. CDR3 sequence (DNA): TGTGCCAGCAGCTTAAGTAGCTCCAAGACGCAGTATTTT.

The rearrangement joins TRBV30 to TRBJ2-7; D not resolved. Per the germline V gene, CDR1 is GTSNPN and CDR2 is SVGIG (reference sequence). The germline V and J ends were trimmed by 7 bases and 0 bases, with 19 bases remaining between them. The CDR3 totals 15 residues. The CDR3 DNA reads as TGTGCCTCAAGCCTAAGCGCCGTTAGCTCCTACGAGCAGTACTTC. This gives the protein CASSLSAVSSYEQYF.

CDR3 coding DNA: TGTGCCAGCAGTTTGGGGGGACAGCCAGAGAACACTGAAGCTTTCTTT. This encodes CASSLGGQPENTEAFF. V gene TRBV28 combines with J gene TRBJ1-1; 7 bases line up with TRBD1. The CDR3 runs 16 residues. The V gene's germline CDR1 is MDHEN and CDR2 SYDVKM. The trim removed 3 bases at V and 1 base at J, leaving 8 bases unmatched.

This clone appeared a single time. The rearrangement joins TRBV21-1 to TRBJ1-2; TRBD1 is the table's D call, not checked against the DNA. TRBV21-1 is assigned pseudogene status. CDR3 length: 12 amino acids. This CDR3 reads CASDRQNYGYTF. The CDR3 DNA sequence: TGTGCCAGCGACCGACAGAACTATGGCTACACCTTC.

This clone appeared once. The V gene is TRBV9, the J gene TRBJ1-1; 9 positions agree with TRBD1. Germline values: CDR1 SGDLS, CDR2 YYNGEE. V gave up 3 bases and J gave up 7 bases; unmatched junction bases: 4. CDR3 length: 13 residues. CDR3 protein: CASSAVGQGEAFF. CDR3 DNA: TGTGCCAGCAGCGCGGTGGGACAGGGTGAAGCTTTCTTT.

This rearrangement joins TRBV10-3 to TRBJ1-4, with 8 bases identical to TRBD1. Unmatched junction bases numbered 9, after V lost 5 bases and J lost 7 bases. The CDR3 is 15 amino acids. In germline, CDR1 is ENHRY, CDR2 SYGVKD. DNA of the CDR3: TGTGCCATCAGTAGACAGGGGCTTGCGAGTGAAAAACTGTTTTTT. Its translation: CAISRQGLASEKLFF.

In nucleotides, the CDR3 is TGTGCCAGCAGCTTGGCGGGGGGAGGTTCACCCCTCCACTTT. Its translation is CASSLAGGGSPLHF. The V and J genes are TRBV5-6 and TRBJ1-6; a weak D match, TRBD1 (5 bases). With 0 bases removed from V and 9 bases from J, the gap between germline ends came to 10 bases. Germline-derived CDR1 and CDR2 are SGHDT and YYEEEE. The CDR3 is 14 residues long.

The V call is TRBV5-8, the J call TRBJ1-2; unclear D gene. This CDR3 has 12 residues. Germline loops: CDR1 SGHTS, CDR2 YDEGEE. V lost 1 base, J lost 8 bases, and 9 bases lay in between. The CDR3 DNA reads TGTGCCAGCAGCTTGCCCCGTTCGGGCTACACCTTC. Residues: CASSLPRSGYTF.

The CDR3 DNA is TGTGCCTGGAGGACCGGGACACTCAGCCGCGGGAGTGAAAAACTGTTTTTT. This gives the protein CAWRTGTLSRGSEKLFF. The chain recombines TRBV30 with TRBJ1-4; D possibly corresponds to TRBD1 (6 bases). The CDR3 contains 17 residues. CDR1 GTSNPN and CDR2 SVGIG come from the germline V gene (reference sequence). The V gene lost 3 bases and the J gene lost 7 bases, with 24 bases spanning the gap.

The V call is TRBV2, the J call TRBJ2-7; D possibly corresponds to TRBD2 (5 bases). The CDR3 is 14 amino acids. Trimming took off 6 bases at V and 4 bases at J, with 16 bases between the two ends. Germline CDR1 is SNHLY and CDR2 is FYNNEI. This CDR3 reads CASSALGGQYEQYF. CDR3 DNA: TGTGCCAGCAGCGCACTAGGAGGTCAGTACGAGCAGTACTTC.

The gene calls are TRBV7-9 and TRBJ2-1, with 7 nucleotides matching TRBD2. V shed 0 bases and J 8 bases; nucleotides not matched to a gene: 1. From germline, CDR1 is SEHNR and CDR2 FQNEAQ (reference sequence). The CDR3 runs to 13 residues. The CDR3 spells CASSLAAGDEQFF. CDR3 nucleotides: TGTGCCAGCAGCTTAGCGGCGGGGGATGAGCAGTTCTTC.

The chain recombines TRBV28 with TRBJ2-1; 9 bases are a match to TRBD2. Germline V gives CDR1 MDHEN, CDR2 SYDVKM. CDR3 length: 15 amino acids. V dropped 2 bases and J dropped 6; count of bases not matched to a gene: 5. Here the CDR3 DNA reads TGTGCCAGCAGTTTACGTCTAGCGGGAATCAATGAGCAGTTCTTC. This sequence encodes CASSLRLAGINEQFF.

This chain links TRBV29-1 with TRBJ2-5; 9 positions match TRBD2. This CDR3 contains 16 residues. CDR1 is SQVTM, CDR2 ANQGSEA, per germline. Trimming at V came to 2 bases and at J to 5 bases, leaving 12 bases not matched to a gene. CDR3 sequence: CSVESGGGASAETQYF. Written as DNA, the CDR3 is TGCAGCGTTGAATCCGGCGGGGGGGCCTCGGCGGAGACCCAGTACTTC.

The chain employs TRBV4-1 and TRBJ2-5; 12 bases fit TRBD2. The CDR3 extends over 19 amino acids. In germline, CDR1 is MGHRA, CDR2 YSYEKL. V shed 3 bases and J 4 bases; nucleotides not matched to a gene: 15. CDR3 residues: CASSHPGGTSGPGRETQYF. The CDR3 nucleotides are TGCGCCAGCAGCCACCCCGGGGGGACTAGCGGGCCAGGTCGAGAGACCCAGTACTTC.

The chain employs TRBV7-3 and TRBJ1-6; maybe TRBD1 (5 bases). The germline V gene encodes CDR1 SGHTA and CDR2 FQGTGA. V was cut by 2 bases and J by 7 bases, with 9 bases left in between. The CDR3 consists of 14 residues. CDR3 sequence: CASSLGAANSPLHF. The CDR3 nucleotides are TGTGCCAGCAGCTTAGGGGCAGCGAATTCACCCCTCCACTTT.

This clone appeared a single time. The rearrangement uses TRBV28 and TRBJ2-2; maybe TRBD1 (6 bases). Trimming removed 7 bases from V and 4 bases from J, with 19 bases in between. Per the germline V gene, CDR1 is MDHEN and CDR2 is SYDVKM. There are 16 residues in the CDR3. CDR3 residues: CASKTSGVWATGELFF. The CDR3 bases are TGTGCCAGCAAGACCTCAGGGGTGTGGGCCACCGGGGAGCTGTTTTTT.

This clone appeared once. The chain joins TRBV27 to TRBJ2-5; TRBD2 matches 8 bases. This CDR3 region has 14 residues. After removal of 3 bases from V and 3 bases from J, the junction contained 3 bases not matched to a gene. CDR1 is MNHEY and CDR2 is SMNVEV in the germline V gene (reference sequence). This CDR3 is CASSFGTRKETQYF. The DNA for the CDR3 is TGTGCCAGCAGTTTCGGGACTAGAAAAGAGACCCAGTACTTC.